This T cell receptor (beta chain) was documented in a study of blood T cell repertoires in COVID-19. The protocol was immunoSEQ multiplex PCR, while the TCRdb copy is restricted to in-frame clones and leaves out a portion. Of a few hundred thousand clones listed, around 81% are singletons. Looked up from germline, CDR1 is SQVTM and CDR2 is ANQGSEA. The CDR3 is made up of 14 amino acids. V shed 2 bases and J 2 bases; nucleotides not matched to a gene: 2. The chain couples TRBV29-1 to TRBJ1-3; 8 bases line up with TRBD1. The specimen was peripheral blood. The sequence was obtained from a man aged 25 to 40 who had recovered from COVID-19. Written as DNA, the CDR3 is TGCAGCGTTGAACAGACAGGGGCTGGAAACACCATATATTTT. Translation gives CSVEQTGAGNTIYF. The full variable domain, rest sourced from reference TRBV29-1 and TRBJ1-3, is SAVISQKPSRDICQRGTSLTIQCQVDSQVTMMFWYRQQPGQSLTLIATANQGSEATYESGFVIDKFPISRPNLTFSTLTVSNMSPEDSSIYLCSVEQTGAGNTIYFGEGSWLTVV.